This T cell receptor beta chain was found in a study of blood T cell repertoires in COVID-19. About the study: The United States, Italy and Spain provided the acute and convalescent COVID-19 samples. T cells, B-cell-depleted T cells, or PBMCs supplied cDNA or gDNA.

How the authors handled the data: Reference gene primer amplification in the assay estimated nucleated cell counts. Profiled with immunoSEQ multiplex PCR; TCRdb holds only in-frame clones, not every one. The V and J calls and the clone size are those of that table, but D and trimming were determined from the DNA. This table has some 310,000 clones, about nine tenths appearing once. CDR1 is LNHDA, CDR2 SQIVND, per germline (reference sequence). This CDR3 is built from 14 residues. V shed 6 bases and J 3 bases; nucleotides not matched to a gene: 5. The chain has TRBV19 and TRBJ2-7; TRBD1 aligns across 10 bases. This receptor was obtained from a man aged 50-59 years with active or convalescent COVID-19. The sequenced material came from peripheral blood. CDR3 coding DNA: TGTGCCAGTAGGGGACAGGGGCAGGGCTACGAGCAGTACTTC. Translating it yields CASRGQGQGYEQYF.